This is a list of T cell receptor beta chains from one sample in a study of blood T cell repertoires in COVID-19. Generated by immunoSEQ multiplex PCR, the TCRdb table keeps only in-frame clones and is missing some. Of about 260,000 clones in the sample, 88% were seen once. The sequencing sample was made of peripheral blood. These receptors originate from a human donor in a cohort sampled during active COVID-19. Both conserved end residues are part of each CDR3. The D gene is left open where the match is weak. A clone size is listed for some rows: how often the clone was seen (once, few, many), or a class if it is expanded.

D gene	CDR3 length	clone size	V gene	J gene	CDR3 protein	CDR3 DNA
.	15	.	TRBV7-6	TRBJ2-7	CASSFDSTSSYEQYF	TGTGCCAGCAGTTTCGACAGTACGAGCTCCTACGAGCAGTACTTC
TRBD1	15	.	TRBV28	TRBJ2-7	CASSTRWGQGYEQYF	TGTGCCAGCAGCACTAGATGGGGACAGGGCTACGAGCAGTACTTC
.	12	.	TRBV25-1	TRBJ2-7	CASSGSGYEQYF	TGTGCCAGCAGTGGCAGTGGCTACGAGCAGTACTTC
TRBD1	13	.	TRBV28	TRBJ2-7	CASWTGISSEQYF	TGTGCCAGCTGGACAGGGATTTCCAGCGAGCAGTACTTC
TRBD1	15	.	TRBV19	TRBJ2-1	CASSDRQGGYNEQFF	TGTGCCAGTAGTGACAGACAGGGGGGTTACAATGAGCAGTTCTTC
TRBD1	16	.	TRBV5-1	TRBJ1-4	CASSLIPGQGDEKLFF	TGCGCCAGCAGCCTAATTCCGGGACAGGGAGATGAAAAACTGTTTTTT
TRBD2	14	few	TRBV4-1	TRBJ2-7	CASSQAPTSVEQYF	TGCGCCAGCAGCCAAGCCCCGACTAGCGTCGAGCAGTACTTC
.	14	.	TRBV14	TRBJ2-7	CASSQPLASYEQYF	TGTGCCAGCAGCCAACCGCTAGCCTCCTACGAGCAGTACTTC
TRBD2	19	.	TRBV28	TRBJ2-7	CASTPWPRAGGTTSYEQYF	TGTGCCAGCACCCCTTGGCCGAGAGCGGGAGGCACCACATCCTACGAGCAGTACTTC
.	13	.	TRBV6-4	TRBJ1-2	CASSQQGTGGYTF	TGTGCCAGCAGCCAACAGGGTACGGGAGGCTACACCTTC
.	13	.	TRBV7-3	TRBJ2-5	CASSFRGGETQYF	TGTGCCAGCAGCTTCAGGGGTGGGGAGACCCAGTACTTC
.	13	.	TRBV2	TRBJ2-7	CASLGGQSYEQYF	TGTGCCAGCCTCGGAGGGCAGAGCTACGAGCAGTACTTC
.	16	.	TRBV24-1	TRBJ1-3	CATPGRVLFSGNTIYF	TGTGCCACCCCGGGGAGGGTTCTCTTCTCTGGAAACACCATATATTTT
TRBD1	17	once	TRBV5-1	TRBJ1-4	CASSLETGGGTYEKLFF	TGCGCCAGCAGCTTGGAGACAGGGGGCGGCACCTATGAAAAACTGTTTTTT
.	12	.	TRBV19	TRBJ2-7	CASSREPYEQYF	TGTGCCAGTAGCAGGGAACCCTACGAGCAGTACTTC
.	14	few	TRBV19	TRBJ1-1	CASSIAVEAVQAFF	TGTGCCAGTAGTATCGCGGTGGAGGCCGTTCAAGCTTTCTTT
.	15	.	TRBV3-1/TRBV3-2	TRBJ1-2	CASSQGARGNYGYTF	TGTGCCAGCAGCCAGGGTGCTAGGGGCAACTATGGCTACACCTTC
TRBD2	15	.	TRBV7-2	TRBJ2-7	CASSTQPGGNYEQYF	TGTGCCAGCAGCACCCAGCCGGGAGGGAACTACGAGCAGTACTTC
.	17	.	TRBV19	TRBJ2-3	CASSIRPPSQNTDTQYF	TGTGCCAGTAGTATAAGGCCGCCTAGCCAGAACACAGATACGCAGTATTTT
TRBD1	15	.	TRBV28	TRBJ1-4	CASSTPGGSSEKLFF	TGTGCCAGCAGTACCCCAGGGGGATCGAGCGAAAAACTGTTTTTT
TRBD2	14	.	TRBV7-9	TRBJ2-3	CASHGGVSTDTQYF	TGTGCCAGCCACGGGGGGGTTAGCACAGATACGCAGTATTTT
.	16	many	TRBV6-2/TRBV6-3	TRBJ2-6	CASSYQGSAGANVLTF	TGTGCCAGCAGTTATCAGGGATCGGCTGGGGCCAACGTCCTGACTTTC
TRBD1	14	.	TRBV28	TRBJ2-7	CASSLYRGQGEQYF	TGTGCCAGCAGTTTGTACAGGGGGCAGGGCGAGCAGTACTTC